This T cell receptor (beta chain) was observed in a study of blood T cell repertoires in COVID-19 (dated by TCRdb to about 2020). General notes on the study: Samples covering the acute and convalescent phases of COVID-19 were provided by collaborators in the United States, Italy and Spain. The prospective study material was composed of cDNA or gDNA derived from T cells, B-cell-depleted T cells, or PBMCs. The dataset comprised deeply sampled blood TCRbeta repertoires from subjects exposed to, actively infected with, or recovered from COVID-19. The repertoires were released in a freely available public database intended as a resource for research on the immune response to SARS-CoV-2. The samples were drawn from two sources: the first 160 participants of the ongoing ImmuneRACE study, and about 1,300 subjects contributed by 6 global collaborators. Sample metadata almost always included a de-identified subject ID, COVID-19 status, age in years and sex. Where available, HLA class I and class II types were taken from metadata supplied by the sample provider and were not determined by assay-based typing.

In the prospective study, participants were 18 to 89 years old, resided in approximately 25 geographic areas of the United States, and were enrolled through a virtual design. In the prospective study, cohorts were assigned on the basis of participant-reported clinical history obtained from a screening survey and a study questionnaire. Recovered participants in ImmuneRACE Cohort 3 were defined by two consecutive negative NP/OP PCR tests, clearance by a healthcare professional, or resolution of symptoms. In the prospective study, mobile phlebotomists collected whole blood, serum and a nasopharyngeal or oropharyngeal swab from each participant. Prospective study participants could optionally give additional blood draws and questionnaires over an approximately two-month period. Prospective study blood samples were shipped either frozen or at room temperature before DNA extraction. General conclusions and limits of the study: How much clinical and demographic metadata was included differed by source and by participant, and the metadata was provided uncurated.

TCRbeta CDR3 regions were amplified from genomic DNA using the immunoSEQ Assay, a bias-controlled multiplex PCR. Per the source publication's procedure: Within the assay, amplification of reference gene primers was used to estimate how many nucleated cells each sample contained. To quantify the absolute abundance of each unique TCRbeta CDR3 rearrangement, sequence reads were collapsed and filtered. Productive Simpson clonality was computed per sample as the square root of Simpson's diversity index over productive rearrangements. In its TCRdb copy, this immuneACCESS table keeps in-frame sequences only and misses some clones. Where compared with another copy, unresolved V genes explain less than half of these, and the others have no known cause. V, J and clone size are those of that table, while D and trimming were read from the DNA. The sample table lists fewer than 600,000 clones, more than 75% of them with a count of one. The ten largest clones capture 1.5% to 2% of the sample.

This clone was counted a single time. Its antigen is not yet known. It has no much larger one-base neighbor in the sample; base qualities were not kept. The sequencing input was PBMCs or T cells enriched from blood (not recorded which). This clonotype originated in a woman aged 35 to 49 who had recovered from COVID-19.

The DNA is TGTGCCAGCAGCTTAGGGCCACTAGTGAACGAGCAGTACTTC. This gives the protein CASSLGPLVNEQYF. The sequence joins TRBV7-2 to TRBJ2-7, and TRBD2 may be the D gene, going by 5 matching bases. The CDR3 covers 14 residues, taking in both the cysteine and the phenylalanine. Solely the CDR3 DNA is kept, with 42 bases framed from the first base. Reading the germline V gene gives CDR1 SGHTA and CDR2 FQGNSA. Relative to germline, V is 1 base shorter and J is 5 bases shorter, with 12 bases between their ends.